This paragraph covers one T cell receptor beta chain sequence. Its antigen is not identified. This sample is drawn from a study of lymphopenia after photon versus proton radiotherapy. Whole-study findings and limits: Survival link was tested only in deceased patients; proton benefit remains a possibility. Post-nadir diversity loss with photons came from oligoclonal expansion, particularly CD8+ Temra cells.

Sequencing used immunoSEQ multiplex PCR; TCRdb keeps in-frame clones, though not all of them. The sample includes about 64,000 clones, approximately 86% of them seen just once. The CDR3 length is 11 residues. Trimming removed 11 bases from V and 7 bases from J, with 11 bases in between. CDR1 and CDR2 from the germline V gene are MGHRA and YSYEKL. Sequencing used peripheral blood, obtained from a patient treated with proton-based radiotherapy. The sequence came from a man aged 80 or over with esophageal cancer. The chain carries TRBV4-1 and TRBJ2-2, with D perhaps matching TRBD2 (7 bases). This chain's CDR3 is CAGGAHGELFF. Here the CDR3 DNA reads TGCGCCGGGGGGGCTCACGGGGAGCTGTTTTTT.